Each of the 5 T cell receptor beta chains below was sequenced from the same sample in a study of cytomegalovirus exposure and HLA in healthy donors. Amplification used 60 Vbeta primers and 13 Jbeta primers. Profiled with immunoSEQ multiplex PCR; TCRdb holds only in-frame clones, not every one. Seen here are more than 95,000 clones, over 80% observed once, and the top ten hold approximately 6.1%. Sequencing was done on a sample of PBMCs. The receptors derive from a man between 18 and 29 years old in good health and CMV-seronegative.

The chain joins TRBV4-1 to TRBJ1-5; D remains unclear. Germline V gene data show CDR1 as MGHRA and CDR2 as YSYEKL. Trimming took 6 bases from V and 7 from J, leaving 16 bases between them. The CDR3 contains 14 residues. CDR3 loop: CASRFLSGGQPQHF. In DNA form, the CDR3 reads TGCGCCAGCAGGTTCCTATCGGGTGGCCAGCCCCAGCATTTT.

The gene calls are TRBV7-2 and TRBJ2-7, with a tentative D call TRBD2 (6 bases). The CDR3 consists of 13 residues. V dropped 5 bases and J dropped 6 bases, with 14 bases sitting between them. Germline V gene data show CDR1 as SGHTA and CDR2 as FQGNSA. The CDR3 DNA is TGTGCCAGCAGCCAAGGAGGGCCGGGCGAGCAGTACTTC. It codes for CASSQGGPGEQYF.

The chain is built from TRBV28 and TRBJ2-5; perhaps TRBD1 as D (6 bases). The V end lost 3 bases, the J end lost 3 bases, and 11 bases lay between the germline ends. This CDR3 is built from 14 residues. Germline V CDR1 and CDR2: MDHEN, SYDVKM. The CDR3 DNA follows: TGTGCCAGCAGTTTTAGCCAGGGGAAAGAGACCCAGTACTTC. Its protein is CASSFSQGKETQYF.

This CDR3 is CASSQDGTGGATDTQYF. The CDR3 nucleotides read TGCGCCAGCAGCCAAGATGGGACAGGGGGGGCCACAGATACGCAGTATTTT. The chain employs TRBV4-1 and TRBJ2-3; 11 bases agree with TRBD1. This CDR3 comprises 17 residues. J gave up 2 bases and V 0 bases, and 4 bases lay outside the gene matches. The germline CDR1 and CDR2 sequences are MGHRA and YSYEKL.

V and J are TRBV6-5 and TRBJ2-3, with 10 bases matching TRBD2. The ends lost 6 bases at V and 0 bases at J; junction bases unmatched: 0. The CDR3 is 14 amino acids. The germline V gene encodes CDR1 MNHEY and CDR2 SVGAGI. The CDR3 nucleotides are TGTGCCAGCAGGACTAGCGGGAGCACAGATACGCAGTATTTT. Translation: CASRTSGSTDTQYF.